The table lists the clone carrying this T cell receptor (beta chain) with a few counts. Its antigen is unidentified. The sample originates from a study of cytomegalovirus exposure and HLA in healthy donors. Notes on the study in general: Available immune exposure information covered CMV serostatus only.

The CDR3 is 13 residues long. Germline V gives CDR1 ENHRY, CDR2 SYGVKD. V was shortened by 6 bases and J by 0 bases, with 8 bases between the two germline ends. It was with 60 Vbeta and 13 Jbeta primers that the PCR ran. The repertoire was sequenced with immunoSEQ multiplex PCR; TCRdb's copy has only in-frame clones and lacks some. Among fewer than 90,000 clones listed, roughly 77% were seen once. The TCR was taken from a woman between 40 and 50 years old in good health and CMV-seropositive. The chain is built from TRBV10-3 and TRBJ1-1; D gene uncertain. The sample was PBMCs. DNA for the CDR3: TGTGCCATCAGGCCTTCGGTGAACACTGAAGCTTTCTTT. Its translation is CAIRPSVNTEAFF.